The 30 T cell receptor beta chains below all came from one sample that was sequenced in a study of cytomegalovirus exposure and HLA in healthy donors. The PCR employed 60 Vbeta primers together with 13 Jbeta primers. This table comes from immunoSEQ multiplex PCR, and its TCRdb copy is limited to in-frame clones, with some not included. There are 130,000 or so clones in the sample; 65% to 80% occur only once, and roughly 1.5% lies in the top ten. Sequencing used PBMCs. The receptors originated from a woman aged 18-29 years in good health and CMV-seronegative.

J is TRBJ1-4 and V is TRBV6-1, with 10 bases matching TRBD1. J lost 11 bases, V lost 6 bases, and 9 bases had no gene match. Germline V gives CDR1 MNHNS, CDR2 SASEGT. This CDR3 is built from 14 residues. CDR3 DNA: TGTGCCAGCAGACATGGGACAGGGGAAACGAAACTGTTTTTT. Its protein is CASRHGTGETKLFF.

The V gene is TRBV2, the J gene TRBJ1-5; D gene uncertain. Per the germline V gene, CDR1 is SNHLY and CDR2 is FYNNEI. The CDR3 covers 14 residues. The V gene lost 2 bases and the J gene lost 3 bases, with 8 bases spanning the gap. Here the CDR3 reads CASSEILLNQPQHF. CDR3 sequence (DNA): TGTGCCAGCAGTGAAATACTGCTCAATCAGCCCCAGCATTTT.

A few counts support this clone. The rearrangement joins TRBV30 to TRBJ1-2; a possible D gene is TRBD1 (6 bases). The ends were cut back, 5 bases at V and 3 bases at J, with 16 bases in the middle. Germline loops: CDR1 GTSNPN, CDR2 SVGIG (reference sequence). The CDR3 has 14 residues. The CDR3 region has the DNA TGTGCCTGGGAAGCGAAGGGGGGGGACTATGGCTACACCTTC. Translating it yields CAWEAKGGDYGYTF.

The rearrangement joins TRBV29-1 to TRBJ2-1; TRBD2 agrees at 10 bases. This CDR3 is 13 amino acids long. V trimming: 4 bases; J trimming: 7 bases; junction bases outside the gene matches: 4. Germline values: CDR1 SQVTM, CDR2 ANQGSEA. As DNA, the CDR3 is TGCAGCGTTGCTAGCGGGAGTGGAAATGAGCAGTTCTTC. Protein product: CSVASGSGNEQFF.

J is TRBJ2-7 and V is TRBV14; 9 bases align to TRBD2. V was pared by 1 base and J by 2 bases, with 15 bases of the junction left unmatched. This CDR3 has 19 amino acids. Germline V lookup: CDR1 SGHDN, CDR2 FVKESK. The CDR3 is CASSQGRARSRLAAYEQYF. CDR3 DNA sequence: TGTGCCAGCAGCCAAGGTCGGGCCAGAAGCAGACTAGCGGCCTACGAGCAGTACTTC.

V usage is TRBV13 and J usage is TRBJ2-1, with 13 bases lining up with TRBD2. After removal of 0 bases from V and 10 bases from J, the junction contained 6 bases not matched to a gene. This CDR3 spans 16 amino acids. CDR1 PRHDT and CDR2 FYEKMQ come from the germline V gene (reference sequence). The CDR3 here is CASSLGGLAGIPEQFF. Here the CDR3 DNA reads TGTGCCAGCAGCTTAGGGGGACTAGCGGGGATTCCCGAGCAGTTCTTC.

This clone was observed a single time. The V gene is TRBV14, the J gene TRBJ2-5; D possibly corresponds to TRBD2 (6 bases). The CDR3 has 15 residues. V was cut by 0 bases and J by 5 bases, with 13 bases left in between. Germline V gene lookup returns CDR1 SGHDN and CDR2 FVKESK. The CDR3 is CASSQDLTGVETQYF. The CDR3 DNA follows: TGTGCCAGCAGCCAAGATCTGACGGGAGTTGAGACCCAGTACTTC.

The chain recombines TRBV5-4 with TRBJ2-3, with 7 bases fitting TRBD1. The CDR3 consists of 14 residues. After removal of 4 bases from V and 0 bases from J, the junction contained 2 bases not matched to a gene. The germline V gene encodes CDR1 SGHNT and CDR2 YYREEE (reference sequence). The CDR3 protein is CASSGDSSTDTQYF. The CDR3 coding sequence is TGTGCCAGCAGCGGGGACAGTAGCACAGATACGCAGTATTTT.

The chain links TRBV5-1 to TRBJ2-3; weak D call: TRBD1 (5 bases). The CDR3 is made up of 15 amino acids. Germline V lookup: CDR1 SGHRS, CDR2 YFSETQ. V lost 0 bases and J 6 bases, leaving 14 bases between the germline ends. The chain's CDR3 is CASSLAVGVGDTQYF. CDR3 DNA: TGCGCCAGCAGCTTGGCCGTAGGGGTGGGTGATACGCAGTATTTT.

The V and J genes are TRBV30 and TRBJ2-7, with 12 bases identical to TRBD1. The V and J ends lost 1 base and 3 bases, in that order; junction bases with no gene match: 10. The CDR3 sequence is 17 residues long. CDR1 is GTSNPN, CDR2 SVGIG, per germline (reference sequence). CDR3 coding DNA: TGTGCCTGGAGTGGCAGGGGGACAGGGGGCGCCTACTACGAGCAGTACTTC. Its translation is CAWSGRGTGGAYYEQYF.

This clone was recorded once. The CDR3: CASSLAGGEAVDEQFF. In DNA form, the CDR3 reads TGTGCCAGCAGCTTAGCAGGGGGGGAGGCCGTTGATGAGCAGTTCTTC. The V call is TRBV7-8, the J call TRBJ2-1; possibly TRBD2 for D (7 bases). The germline V and J ends were trimmed by 0 bases and 8 bases, with 17 bases remaining between them. Germline V CDR1 and CDR2: SGHVS, FQNEAQ. This CDR3 contains 16 residues.

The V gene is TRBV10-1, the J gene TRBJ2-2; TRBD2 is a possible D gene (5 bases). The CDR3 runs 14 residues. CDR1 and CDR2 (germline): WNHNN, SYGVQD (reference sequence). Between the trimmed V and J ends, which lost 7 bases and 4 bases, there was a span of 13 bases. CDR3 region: CASKGGLLTGELFF. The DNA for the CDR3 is TGCGCCAGCAAAGGTGGACTCCTCACCGGGGAGCTGTTTTTT.

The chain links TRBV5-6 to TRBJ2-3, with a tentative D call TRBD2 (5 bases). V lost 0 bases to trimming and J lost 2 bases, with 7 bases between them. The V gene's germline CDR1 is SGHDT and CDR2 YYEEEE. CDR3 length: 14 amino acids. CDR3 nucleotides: TGTGCCAGCAGCTTGGGCGGGCACACAGATACGCAGTATTTT. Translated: CASSLGGHTDTQYF. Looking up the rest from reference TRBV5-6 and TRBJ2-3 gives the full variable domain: DAGVTQSPTHLIKTRGQQVTLRCSPKSGHDTVSWYQQALGQGPQFIFQYYEEEERQRGNFPDRFSGHQFPNYSSELNVNALLLGDSALYLCASSLGGHTDTQYFGPGTRLTVL.

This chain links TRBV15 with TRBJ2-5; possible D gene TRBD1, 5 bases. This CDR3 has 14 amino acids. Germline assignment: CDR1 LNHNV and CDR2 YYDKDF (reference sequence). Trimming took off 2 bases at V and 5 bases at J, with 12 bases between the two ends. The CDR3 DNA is TGTGCCACCAGCAGACAGGGTAGTCGGGAGACCCAGTACTTC. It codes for CATSRQGSRETQYF.

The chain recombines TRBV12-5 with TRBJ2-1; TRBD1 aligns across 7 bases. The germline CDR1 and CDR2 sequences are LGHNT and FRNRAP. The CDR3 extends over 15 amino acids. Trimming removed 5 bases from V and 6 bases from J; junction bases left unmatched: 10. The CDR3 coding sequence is TGTGCTAGTGGTCCCTTAGTGGCAGGGGGCAATGAGCAGTTCTTC. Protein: CASGPLVAGGNEQFF.

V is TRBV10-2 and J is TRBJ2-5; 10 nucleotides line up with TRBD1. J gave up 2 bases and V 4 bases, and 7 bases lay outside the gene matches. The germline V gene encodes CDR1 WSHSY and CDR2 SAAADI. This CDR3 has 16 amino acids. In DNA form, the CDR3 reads TGCGCCAGCAGTGGGACAGGGGGAATGGGGCAAGAGACCCAGTACTTC. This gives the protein CASSGTGGMGQETQYF.

The DNA for the CDR3 is TGCGCCAGCAGCTTGACTAGCGGGGCCTACGAGCAGTACTTC. Protein sequence: CASSLTSGAYEQYF. The chain recombines TRBV5-1 with TRBJ2-7, with TRBD2 identical over 10 bases. The J segment lost 2 bases and the V segment lost 1 base, leaving 0 bases of the junction unmatched. CDR3 size: 14 residues. CDR1 and CDR2 (germline): SGHRS, YFSETQ.

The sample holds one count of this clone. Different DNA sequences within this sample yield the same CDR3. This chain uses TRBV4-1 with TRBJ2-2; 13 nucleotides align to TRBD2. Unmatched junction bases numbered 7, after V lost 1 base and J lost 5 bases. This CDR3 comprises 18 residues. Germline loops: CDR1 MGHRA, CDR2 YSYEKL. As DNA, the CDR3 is TGCGCCAGCAGCCAAGGAGGACTAGCGGGAGTTGGGACCGGGGAGCTGTTTTTT. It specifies CASSQGGLAGVGTGELFF.

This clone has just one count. This CDR3 reads CASTWRTGADTGELFF. The CDR3 DNA is TGTGCCAGCACCTGGCGGACAGGGGCGGACACCGGGGAGCTGTTTTTT. The chain is built from TRBV6-6 and TRBJ2-2, with 9 bases lining up with TRBD1. The CDR3 sequence is 16 residues long. Per the germline V gene, CDR1 is MNHNY and CDR2 is SVGAGI (reference sequence). V lost 7 bases and J lost 3; bases outside the gene matches: 9.

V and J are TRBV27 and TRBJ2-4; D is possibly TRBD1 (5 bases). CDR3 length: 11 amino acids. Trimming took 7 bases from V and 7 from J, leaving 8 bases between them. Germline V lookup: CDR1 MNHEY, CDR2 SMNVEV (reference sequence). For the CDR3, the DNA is TGTGCCAGCAAAGGGGCTAACATTCAGTACTTC. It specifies CASKGANIQYF.

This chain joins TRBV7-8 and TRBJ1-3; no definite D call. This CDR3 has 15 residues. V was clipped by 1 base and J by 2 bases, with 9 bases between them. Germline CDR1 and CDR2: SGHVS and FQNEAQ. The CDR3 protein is CASSLGRFTGNTIYF. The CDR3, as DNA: TGTGCCAGCAGCTTAGGTCGTTTTACTGGAAACACCATATATTTT.

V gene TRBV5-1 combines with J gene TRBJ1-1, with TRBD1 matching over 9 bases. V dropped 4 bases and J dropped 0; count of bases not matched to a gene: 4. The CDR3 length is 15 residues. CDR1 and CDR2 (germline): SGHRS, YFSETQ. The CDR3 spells CASSVQGAMNTEAFF. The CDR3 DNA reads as TGCGCCAGCAGCGTACAGGGGGCTATGAACACTGAAGCTTTCTTT.

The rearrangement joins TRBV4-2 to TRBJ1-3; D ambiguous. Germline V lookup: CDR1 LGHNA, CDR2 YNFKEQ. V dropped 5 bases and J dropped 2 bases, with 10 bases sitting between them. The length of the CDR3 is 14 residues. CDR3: CASSGRVTGNTIYF. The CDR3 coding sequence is TGTGCCAGCAGCGGTCGGGTAACTGGAAACACCATATATTTT.

CDR3 DNA sequence: TGTGCCAGCAGTTATGGAACGACTAGCGGTTACGAGCAGTACTTC. Encoded protein: CASSYGTTSGYEQYF. The V call is TRBV6-5, the J call TRBJ2-7; TRBD2 matches at 9 bases. The germline gives CDR1 MNHEY, CDR2 SVGAGI. The CDR3 contains 15 residues. V shed 3 bases and J 4 bases; nucleotides not matched to a gene: 7.

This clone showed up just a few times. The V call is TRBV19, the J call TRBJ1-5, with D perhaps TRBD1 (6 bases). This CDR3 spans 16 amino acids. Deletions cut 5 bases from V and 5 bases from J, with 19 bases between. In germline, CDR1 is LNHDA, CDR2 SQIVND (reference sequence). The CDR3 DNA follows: TGTGCCAGTAGTGCCCCGGACAGATCAGTTCATCAGCCCCAGCATTTT. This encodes CASSAPDRSVHQPQHF.

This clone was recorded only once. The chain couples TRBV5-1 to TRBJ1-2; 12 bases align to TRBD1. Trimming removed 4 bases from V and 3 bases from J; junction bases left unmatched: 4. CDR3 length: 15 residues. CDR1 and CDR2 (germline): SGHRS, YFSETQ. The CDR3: CASSPGQGAYYGYTF. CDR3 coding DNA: TGCGCCAGCAGCCCGGGACAGGGGGCATACTATGGCTACACCTTC. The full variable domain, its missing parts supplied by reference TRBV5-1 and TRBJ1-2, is KAGVTQTPRYLIKTRGQQVTLSCSPISGHRSVSWYQQTPGQGLQFLFEYFSETQRNKGNFPGRFSGRQFSNSRSEMNVSTLELGDSALYLCASSPGQGAYYGYTFGSGTRLTVV.

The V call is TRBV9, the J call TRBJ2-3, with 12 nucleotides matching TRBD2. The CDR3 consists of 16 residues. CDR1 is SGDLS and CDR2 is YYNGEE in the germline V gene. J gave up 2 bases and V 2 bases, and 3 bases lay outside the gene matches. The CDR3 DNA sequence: TGTGCCAGCAGCGTGGGGACTAGCGGGCTCACAGATACGCAGTATTTT. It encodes CASSVGTSGLTDTQYF.

The chain's CDR3 is CASSFSGGSNQPQHF. The CDR3 nucleotides read TGTGCCAGCAGCTTCTCGGGGGGGAGCAATCAGCCCCAGCATTTT. The V gene is TRBV5-6, the J gene TRBJ1-5; maybe TRBD1 (5 bases). The ends were cut back, 2 bases at V and 1 base at J, with 10 bases in the middle. Germline CDR1 and CDR2: SGHDT and YYEEEE. This CDR3 has 15 residues.

The CDR3, as DNA: TGTGCCAGCAGTTTGACAGGGGAAACTGAAGCTTTCTTT. This sequence encodes CASSLTGETEAFF. The rearrangement links TRBV6-1 to TRBJ1-1; the match to TRBD1 covers 8 bases. CDR3 length: 13 residues. Germline-derived CDR1 and CDR2 are MNHNS and SASEGT. Germline trimming cut 5 bases from V and 5 bases from J; bases unmatched to any gene: 4.

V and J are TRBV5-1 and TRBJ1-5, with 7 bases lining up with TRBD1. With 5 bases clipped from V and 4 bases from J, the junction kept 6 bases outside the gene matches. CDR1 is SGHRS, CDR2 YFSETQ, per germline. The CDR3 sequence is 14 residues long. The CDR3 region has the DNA TGCGCCAGCAGTTCGGGACAGCCGAATCAGCCCCAGCATTTT. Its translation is CASSSGQPNQPQHF. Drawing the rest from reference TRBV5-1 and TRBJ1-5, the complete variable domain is KAGVTQTPRYLIKTRGQQVTLSCSPISGHRSVSWYQQTPGQGLQFLFEYFSETQRNKGNFPGRFSGRQFSNSRSEMNVSTLELGDSALYLCASSSGQPNQPQHFGDGTRLSIL.